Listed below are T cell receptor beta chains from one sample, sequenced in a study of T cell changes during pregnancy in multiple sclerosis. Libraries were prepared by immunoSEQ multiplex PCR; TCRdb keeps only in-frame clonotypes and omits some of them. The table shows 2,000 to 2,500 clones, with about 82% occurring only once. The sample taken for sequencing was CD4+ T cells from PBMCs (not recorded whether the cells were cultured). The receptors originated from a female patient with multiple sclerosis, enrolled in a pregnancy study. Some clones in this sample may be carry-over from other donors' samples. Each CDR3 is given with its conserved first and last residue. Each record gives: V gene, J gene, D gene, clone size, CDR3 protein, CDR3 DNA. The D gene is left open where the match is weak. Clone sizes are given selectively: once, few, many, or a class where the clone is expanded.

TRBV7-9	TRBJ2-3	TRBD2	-	CASSLGTSGGDTQYF	TGTGCCAGCAGCTTAGGGACTAGCGGGGGGGATACGCAGTATTTT
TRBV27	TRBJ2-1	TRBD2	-	CASSYLASGPSYNEQFF	TGTGCCAGCAGTTACCTGGCTAGCGGACCCTCCTACAATGAGCAGTTCTTC
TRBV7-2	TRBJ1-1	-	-	CASSPDSPFGTEAFF	TGTGCCAGCAGCCCGGACAGCCCCTTTGGTACTGAAGCTTTCTTT
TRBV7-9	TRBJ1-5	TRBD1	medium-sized	CASSRDSHQPQHF	TGTGCCAGCAGCCGGGACAGTCATCAGCCCCAGCATTTT
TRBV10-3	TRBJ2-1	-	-	CATGKWQGSYNEQFF	TGTGCCACCGGAAAGTGGCAGGGATCCTACAATGAGCAGTTCTTC
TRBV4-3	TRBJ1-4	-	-	CASSLGTATNEKLFF	TGCGCCAGCAGCCTGGGGACTGCAACTAATGAAAAACTGTTTTTT
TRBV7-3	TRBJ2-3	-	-	CASSAFGSTDTQYF	TGTGCCAGCAGTGCTTTCGGGTCCACAGATACGCAGTATTTT
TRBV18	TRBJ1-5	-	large	CASCTGQDQPQHF	TGTGCCAGCTGTACAGGGCAGGATCAGCCCCAGCATTTT
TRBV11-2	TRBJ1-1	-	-	CASSLGVGPNTEAFF	TGTGCCAGCAGCTTAGGGGTAGGGCCGAACACTGAAGCTTTCTTT
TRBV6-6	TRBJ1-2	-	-	CASSYSGSGGYGYTF	TGTGCCAGCAGTTACTCAGGATCCGGGGGCTATGGCTACACCTTC
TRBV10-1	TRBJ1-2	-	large	CASSEGAYGYTF	TGCGCCAGCAGTGAGGGGGCCTATGGCTACACCTTC
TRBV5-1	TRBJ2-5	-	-	CASSEGETQYF	TGCGCCAGCAGCGAAGGGGAGACCCAGTACTTC
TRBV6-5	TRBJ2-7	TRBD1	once	CASRLRQGANEQYF	TGTGCCAGCAGACTTAGACAGGGGGCCAACGAGCAGTACTTC
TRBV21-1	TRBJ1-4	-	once	CASSSALATRLHNEKLFF	TGTGCCAGCAGCTCCGCCCTAGCTACAAGGTTGCATAATGAAAAACTGTTTTTT
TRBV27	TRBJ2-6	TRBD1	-	CASRPITGGASGVSGANVLTF	TGTGCCAGCAGACCCATAACAGGGGGCGCAAGTGGGGTCTCTGGGGCCAACGTCCTGACTTTC
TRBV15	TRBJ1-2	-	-	CATSTGLDYGYTF	TGTGCCACCAGCACAGGGTTGGACTATGGCTACACCTTC
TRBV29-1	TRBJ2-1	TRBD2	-	CSVEDWTSGSLNEQFF	TGCAGCGTTGAGGATTGGACTAGCGGGAGTCTAAATGAGCAGTTCTTC
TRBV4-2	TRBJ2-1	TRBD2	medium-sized	CASSQDRTSFSEQFF	TGTGCCAGCAGCCAAGATCGGACTAGCTTCAGTGAGCAGTTCTTC
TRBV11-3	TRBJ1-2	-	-	CASSQIYHLGKTYGYTF	TGTGCCAGCAGCCAAATATACCATCTCGGAAAGACCTATGGCTACACCTTC
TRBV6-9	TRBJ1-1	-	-	CASSSGGGDTEAFF	TGTGCCAGCAGTTCGGGGGGCGGGGACACTGAAGCTTTCTTT
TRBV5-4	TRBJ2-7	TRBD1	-	CASSLGTGRDEQYF	TGTGCCAGCAGCTTGGGGACAGGGCGGGACGAGCAGTACTTC
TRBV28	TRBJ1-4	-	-	CASSLRPPTGKLFF	TGTGCCAGCAGTTTGAGGCCCCCAACCGGGAAACTGTTTTTT
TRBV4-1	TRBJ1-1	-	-	CASRPEGRQEAFF	TGCGCCAGCAGACCGGAAGGGCGACAAGAAGCTTTCTTT
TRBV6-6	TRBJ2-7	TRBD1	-	CASRLRQGANEQYF	TGTGCCAGCAGACTTAGACAGGGGGCCAACGAGCAGTACTTC
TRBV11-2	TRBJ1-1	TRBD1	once	CASSQGATEAFF	TGTGCCAGCAGCCAGGGGGCTACTGAAGCTTTCTTT
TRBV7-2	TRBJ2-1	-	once	CASSVGLIDEQFF	TGTGCCAGCAGCGTAGGACTCATTGATGAGCAGTTCTTC
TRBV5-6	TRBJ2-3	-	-	CASGLGSYTDTQYF	TGTGCCAGCGGTCTAGGCAGCTATACAGATACGCAGTATTTT
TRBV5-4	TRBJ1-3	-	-	CASSLGPLGSGNTIYF	TGTGCCAGCAGCTTGGGGCCCCTGGGATCGGGGAACACCATATATTTT
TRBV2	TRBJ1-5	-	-	CASKGQINQPQHF	TGTGCCAGCAAAGGACAGATCAATCAGCCCCAGCATTTT
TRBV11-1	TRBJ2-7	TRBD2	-	CASSFGTSGSKQYF	TGTGCCAGCAGCTTCGGGACTAGCGGGAGCAAGCAGTACTTC
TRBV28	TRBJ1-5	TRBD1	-	CASSDTDRLGSLGDQPQHF	TGTGCCAGCAGCGATACGGACAGGCTAGGGTCTCTAGGGGATCAGCCCCAGCATTTT
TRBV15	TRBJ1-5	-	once	CATSRSRDRSTQHF	TGTGCCACCAGCAGGTCCCGGGACCGTTCGACCCAGCATTTT
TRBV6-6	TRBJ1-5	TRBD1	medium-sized	CASSYSDRGQPQHF	TGTGCCAGCAGTTACTCCGACAGGGGTCAGCCCCAGCATTTT
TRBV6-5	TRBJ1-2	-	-	CASSYDQGGWNYGYTF	TGTGCCAGCAGTTACGATCAGGGTGGGTGGAACTATGGCTACACCTTC
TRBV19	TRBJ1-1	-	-	CASTHSGGGNTEAFF	TGTGCCAGTACCCATAGCGGAGGGGGAAACACTGAAGCTTTCTTT
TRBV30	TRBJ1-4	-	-	CAWSIREKLFF	TGTGCCTGGAGTATCCGAGAAAAACTGTTTTTT
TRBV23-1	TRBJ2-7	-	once	CASSKRGRLGRASYEQYF	TGCGCCAGCAGTAAGAGGGGGCGACTCGGGAGGGCCAGTTACGAGCAGTACTTC
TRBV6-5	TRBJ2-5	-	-	CASSYGPGRKETQYF	TGTGCCAGCAGTTACGGCCCAGGGCGGAAAGAGACCCAGTACTTC
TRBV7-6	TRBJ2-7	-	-	CASSSVRGPTSYEQYF	TGTGCCAGCAGCTCCGTTAGGGGCCCCACCTCCTACGAGCAGTACTTC
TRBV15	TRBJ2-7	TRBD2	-	CATSSGTSGLRGEQYF	TGTGCCACCAGCAGCGGGACTAGCGGATTGAGGGGGGAGCAGTACTTC
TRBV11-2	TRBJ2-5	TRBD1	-	CASSSGQVEETQYF	TGTGCCAGCAGCTCGGGACAGGTGGAAGAGACCCAGTACTTC
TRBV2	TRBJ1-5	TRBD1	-	CASSPQGQFNQPQHF	TGTGCCAGCAGTCCCCAGGGACAGTTCAATCAGCCCCAGCATTTT
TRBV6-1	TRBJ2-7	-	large	CASSETLQYEQYF	TGTGCCAGCAGTGAGACTTTACAGTACGAGCAGTACTTC
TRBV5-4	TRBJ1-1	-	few	CASSPEGVGTEAFF	TGTGCCAGCAGCCCCGAGGGGGTGGGGACTGAAGCTTTCTTT
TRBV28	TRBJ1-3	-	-	CASSLVSSGNTIYF	TGTGCCAGCAGTTTAGTCAGCTCTGGAAACACCATATATTTT
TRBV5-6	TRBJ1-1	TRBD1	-	CASSLRDRVPEAFF	TGTGCCAGCAGCCTCCGGGACAGGGTCCCTGAAGCTTTCTTT
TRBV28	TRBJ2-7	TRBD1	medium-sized	CASSSPGQGSYEQYF	TGTGCCAGCAGTTCACCGGGACAGGGTAGTTACGAGCAGTACTTC
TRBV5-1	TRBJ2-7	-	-	CASSLRTGLESYEQYF	TGCGCCAGCAGCTTAAGGACGGGCCTAGAATCCTACGAGCAGTACTTC
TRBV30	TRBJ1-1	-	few	CAWNPGVDTEAFF	TGTGCCTGGAATCCGGGCGTGGACACTGAAGCTTTCTTT
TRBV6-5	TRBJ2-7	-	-	CASSPLGTRTYEQYF	TGTGCCAGCAGTCCCCTAGGGACCCGCACCTACGAGCAGTACTTC
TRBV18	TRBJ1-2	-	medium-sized	CASSTDSRQGYTF	TGTGCCAGCTCAACGGACTCCCGGCAGGGCTACACCTTC
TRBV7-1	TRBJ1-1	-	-	CASSRNSVSTEAFF	TGTGCCAGCAGCCGAAACAGCGTCTCCACTGAAGCTTTCTTT
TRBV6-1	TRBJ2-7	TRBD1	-	CASSATGGYEQYF	TGTGCCAGCAGTGCCACAGGGGGCTACGAGCAGTACTTC
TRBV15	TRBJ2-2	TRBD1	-	CATSRKTGGGTGELFF	TGTGCCACCAGCAGAAAGACAGGGGGCGGGACCGGGGAGCTGTTTTTT
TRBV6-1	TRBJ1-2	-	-	CASAGTAFIYGYTF	TGTGCCAGCGCCGGGACGGCTTTTATCTATGGCTACACCTTC
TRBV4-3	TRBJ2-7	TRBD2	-	CASSQADPRAGPSYEQYF	TGCGCCAGCAGCCAAGCCGACCCGAGAGCGGGGCCTTCCTACGAGCAGTACTTC
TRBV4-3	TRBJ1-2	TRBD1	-	CASSRDRVYGYTF	TGCGCCAGCAGCCGCGACAGGGTATATGGCTACACCTTC